This T cell receptor (beta chain) was obtained from a study of cytomegalovirus exposure and HLA in healthy donors. Study information: Approximately 180 million T cells yielded around 120 million unique TCR beta sequences in earlier analysis.

Findings and caveats of the study: Presence/absence analyses supposed approximately even sequencing depth among donors. Researchers had no immune exposure information except CMV serostatus available.

On this clone: The target antigen is unknown.

Looked up from germline, CDR1 is SGHRS and CDR2 is YFSETQ. V shed 5 bases and J 3 bases; nucleotides not matched to a gene: 10. This CDR3 contains 15 residues. 13 Jbeta primers and 60 Vbeta primers were used for the PCR. In the original analysis: Approximately 11 million of the 60 million to 90 million unique TCR beta chains counted in a later analysis were shared. Sequencing was performed with immunoSEQ multiplex PCR; in TCRdb, only in-frame clones are kept and a portion is missing. The V and J calls and clone size are taken from that table; D and trimming were inferred from the DNA. The repertoire holds some 160,000 clones, with around 79% as singletons.

The sequencing input was PBMCs. The receptor comes from a woman aged 40 to 50 in good health and CMV-seronegative. V gene TRBV5-1 combines with J gene TRBJ1-2; 7 bases map to TRBD1. CDR3 sequence reads: CASRDMTGWDYGYTF. CDR3 sequence (DNA): TGCGCCAGCAGGGATATGACAGGGTGGGACTATGGCTACACCTTC.